Listed here are 31 T cell receptor beta chains from one sample, sequenced in a study of blood T cell repertoires in COVID-19. Assay: immunoSEQ multiplex PCR; the TCRdb copy retains only in-frame clones and omits some. The sample consists of around 58,000 clones, about 89% of them appearing once. Material for sequencing was peripheral blood. These receptors were obtained from a woman aged 55-70 years with active or convalescent COVID-19.

The chain has TRBV6-6 and TRBJ2-2; a weak D match, TRBD1 (6 bases). Germline lookup yields CDR1 MNHNY and CDR2 SVGAGI (reference sequence). There are 15 residues in the CDR3. V lost 5 bases and J 4 bases, leaving 14 bases between the germline ends. The CDR3 region has the DNA TGTGCCAGCAGTAGCGATTCAGGGGCCACCGGGGAGCTGTTTTTT. It translates to CASSSDSGATGELFF.

This chain connects TRBV5-6 to TRBJ2-7; tentatively, D is TRBD2 (6 bases). Trimming cost V 4 bases and J 6 bases, with 11 bases left between them. The CDR3 sequence is 12 residues long. The V gene's germline CDR1 is SGHDT and CDR2 YYEEEE. The CDR3 region is CASSHRGGEQYF. The CDR3 DNA is TGTGCCAGCAGCCACCGGGGAGGCGAGCAGTACTTC.

The chain employs TRBV27 and TRBJ2-1; 9 bases are a match to TRBD2. Per germline, CDR1 MNHEY and CDR2 SMNVEV (reference sequence). This CDR3 contains 16 residues. V lost 3 bases, J lost 9 bases, and 12 bases stayed unmatched. Written as DNA, the CDR3 is TGTGCCAGCAGTTTCGGGCTAGCGGGAATGTATGGTGAGCAGTTCTTC. Translating it yields CASSFGLAGMYGEQFF.

The chain has TRBV6-1 and TRBJ1-1; TRBD1 might be the D (5 bases). This CDR3 spans 15 amino acids. Germline CDR1 MNHNS, CDR2 SASEGT. V was clipped by 1 base and J by 6 bases, with 15 bases between them. In DNA form, the CDR3 reads TGTGCCAGCAGTGAAGGCTCCCGGGGGGGGGCTGAAGCTTTCTTT. Translated: CASSEGSRGGAEAFF.

Written as DNA, the CDR3 is TGCGCCAGCAGCTTGGGAGGACAGGGGGCTCGGGAGACCCAGTACTTC. Translation gives CASSLGGQGARETQYF. The chain employs TRBV5-1 and TRBJ2-5; 11 bases are shared with TRBD1. CDR3 length: 16 residues. The V segment lost 0 bases and the J segment 5 bases; nucleotides outside the gene matches: 6. Germline V gene sequence: CDR1 SGHRS, CDR2 YFSETQ.

V gene TRBV19 combines with J gene TRBJ2-1; D perhaps matches TRBD2 (6 bases). The CDR3 sequence is 17 residues long. V was pared by 5 bases and J by 2 bases, with 19 bases between. The V gene's germline CDR1 is LNHDA and CDR2 SQIVND (reference sequence). Here the CDR3 DNA reads TGTGCCAGTAGTCCCCTTGGCGGGACGACACCCTACAATGAGCAGTTCTTC. The encoded protein is CASSPLGGTTPYNEQFF.

The V gene is TRBV25-1, the J gene TRBJ1-2; the D gene is possibly TRBD1 (6 bases). There are 13 residues in the CDR3. V dropped 4 bases and J dropped 8 bases, with 14 bases sitting between them. CDR1 MGHDK and CDR2 SYGVNS come from the germline V gene. The DNA for the CDR3 is TGTGCCAGCAGTGCACCCGGGACATACGGCTACACCTTC. Protein sequence: CASSAPGTYGYTF.

The rearrangement links TRBV18 to TRBJ2-3; 14 nucleotides line up with TRBD2. The CDR3 is 18 amino acids. V was pared by 1 base and J by 3 bases, with 6 bases of the junction left unmatched. Germline loops: CDR1 KGHSH, CDR2 LQKENI. The CDR3: CASSPLTGTSGRTDTQYF. CDR3 bases: TGTGCCAGCTCACCACTTACCGGGACTAGCGGGAGAACAGATACGCAGTATTTT.

This chain links TRBV7-9 with TRBJ1-2; D gene uncertain. This CDR3 spans 13 amino acids. CDR1 and CDR2 from the germline V gene are SEHNR and FQNEAQ (reference sequence). The V end lost 1 base, the J end lost 4 bases, and 7 bases lay between the germline ends. The CDR3 DNA follows: TGTGCCAGCAGCTTAGGTGGCACCTATGGCTACACCTTC. Translated, it gives CASSLGGTYGYTF.

V gene TRBV10-3 combines with J gene TRBJ2-1; TRBD2 matches 10 bases. Germline loops: CDR1 ENHRY, CDR2 SYGVKD. The CDR3 is 16 amino acids. V was clipped by 3 bases and J by 4 bases; unmatched bases: 6. The CDR3 region is CAISDLLAGPYNEQFF. DNA of the CDR3: TGTGCCATCAGTGACTTACTAGCGGGACCATACAATGAGCAGTTCTTC.

The chain has TRBV19 and TRBJ2-1, with 12 bases matching TRBD2. Per germline, CDR1 LNHDA and CDR2 SQIVND (reference sequence). The ends lost 6 bases at V and 7 bases at J; junction bases unmatched: 13. CDR3 length equals 17 residues. This chain's CDR3 is CASRSLARTSGINEQFF. DNA of the CDR3: TGTGCCAGTAGAAGTCTGGCCCGGACTAGCGGGATAAATGAGCAGTTCTTC. Using reference TRBV19 and TRBJ2-1 for the parts outside the CDR3, the full variable domain is DGGITQSPKYLFRKEGQNVTLSCEQNLNHDAMYWYRQDPGQGLRLIYYSQIVNDFQKGDIAEGYSVSREKKESFPLTVTSAQKNPTAFYLCASRSLARTSGINEQFFGPGTRLTVL.

This clone has just one count. The V call is TRBV12-5, the J call TRBJ2-2; no clear D gene. Trimming removed 0 bases at V and 4 bases at J, with 3 bases between. Germline loops: CDR1 LGHNT, CDR2 FRNRAP. The CDR3 covers 13 residues. CDR3 region: CASGLVLTGELFF. CDR3 in DNA: TGTGCTAGTGGTTTGGTACTCACCGGGGAGCTGTTTTTT. Looking up the rest from reference TRBV12-5 and TRBJ2-2 gives the full variable domain: DARVTQTPRHKVTEMGQEVTMRCQPILGHNTVFWYRQTMMQGLELLAYFRNRAPLDDSGMPKDRFSAEMPDATLATLKIQPSEPRDSAVYFCASGLVLTGELFFGEGSRLTVL.

The chain employs TRBV24-1 and TRBJ1-5; TRBD1 aligns across 7 bases. Germline CDR1 reads KGHDR; CDR2 reads SFDVKD. The CDR3 extends over 16 amino acids. The ends lost 4 bases at V and 0 bases at J; junction bases unmatched: 5. CDR3 DNA sequence: TGTGCCACCAGTGACCCAGGACAGGATAGCAATCAGCCCCAGCATTTT. Translation gives CATSDPGQDSNQPQHF.

This chain links TRBV7-9 with TRBJ1-1, with 7 bases identical to TRBD1. The V segment lost 3 bases and the J segment 11 bases; nucleotides outside the gene matches: 6. The CDR3 spans 12 residues. CDR1 and CDR2 (germline): SEHNR, FQNEAQ (reference sequence). In DNA form, the CDR3 reads TGTGCCAGCAGCTTCTCGGACAGGAACGCTTTCTTT. It codes for CASSFSDRNAFF.

The V gene is TRBV9, the J gene TRBJ2-7; 9 nucleotides line up with TRBD2. J gave up 4 bases and V 5 bases, and 7 bases lay outside the gene matches. CDR1 SGDLS and CDR2 YYNGEE come from the germline V gene. The CDR3 loop spans 14 amino acids. This CDR3 is CASSLAGVEYEQYF. CDR3 sequence (DNA): TGTGCCAGCAGTTTAGCGGGGGTAGAATACGAGCAGTACTTC.

This rearrangement joins TRBV4-1 to TRBJ1-2; perhaps TRBD1 as D (5 bases). The CDR3 has 13 amino acids. Germline assignment: CDR1 MGHRA and CDR2 YSYEKL. Trimming removed 4 bases at V and 8 bases at J, with 14 bases between. CDR3 sequence reads: CASSLGTLTGYTF. The CDR3 nucleotides read TGCGCCAGCAGCCTTGGGACTTTGACGGGCTACACCTTC.

The gene calls are TRBV5-4 and TRBJ1-4; maybe TRBD1 (6 bases). The CDR3 length is 15 residues. The germline V and J ends were trimmed by 2 bases and 5 bases, with 13 bases remaining between them. The germline V gene encodes CDR1 SGHNT and CDR2 YYREEE (reference sequence). The CDR3: CASSFRQVTNEKLFF. CDR3 bases: TGTGCCAGCAGCTTCCGACAGGTGACGAATGAAAAACTGTTTTTT.

The chain joins TRBV7-6 to TRBJ1-4; 9 bases are shared with TRBD1. Germline CDR1 reads SGHVS; CDR2 reads FNYEAQ. V dropped 0 bases and J dropped 7; count of bases not matched to a gene: 6. The CDR3 totals 16 residues. The CDR3 DNA reads as TGTGCCAGCAGCTTAGCACCGGGACAGGGTGGTGAAAAACTGTTTTTT. The encoded protein is CASSLAPGQGGEKLFF.

The DNA of the CDR3 is TGTGCCAGCAGTTTCCGGCTAGCGGGAACCGGGGAGCTGTTTTTT. This sequence encodes CASSFRLAGTGELFF. V is TRBV27 and J is TRBJ2-2; 9 bases line up with TRBD2. Trimming took 3 bases from V and 5 from J; bases not matched to a gene: 4. CDR1 MNHEY and CDR2 SMNVEV come from the germline V gene (reference sequence). The CDR3 spans 15 residues.

This chain joins TRBV12-3 or TRBV12-4 and TRBJ1-2; D uncertain. CDR3 length: 13 residues. The V and J ends lost 5 bases and 1 base respectively, with 8 bases between them. CDR3 DNA sequence: TGTGCCAGCAGTCAGGATTTTAACTATGGCTACACCTTC. It is translated as CASSQDFNYGYTF.

In DNA form, the CDR3 reads TGCGCCAGCAGCACCTTACGGGTTAGCACAGATACGCAGTATTTT. This translates into CASSTLRVSTDTQYF. The chain uses TRBV5-1 and TRBJ2-3; D gene uncertain. V dropped 4 bases and J dropped 0 bases, with 12 bases sitting between them. CDR1 is SGHRS, CDR2 YFSETQ, per germline. The CDR3 spans 15 residues.

The chain has TRBV6-5 and TRBJ1-6; 8 positions agree with TRBD1. The V gene end was trimmed by 2 bases and the J gene end by 10 bases; junction bases not matched to a gene: 4. The CDR3 runs to 14 residues. Germline V gene lookup returns CDR1 MNHEY and CDR2 SVGAGI. This CDR3 is CASSYGQGGSPLHF. The CDR3 DNA sequence: TGTGCCAGCAGTTACGGACAGGGAGGCTCACCCCTCCACTTT.

The chain links TRBV2 to TRBJ2-5; no clear D. V was clipped by 7 bases and J by 2 bases, with 2 bases between them. The germline gives CDR1 SNHLY, CDR2 FYNNEI. The CDR3 is 10 amino acids. CDR3 sequence (DNA): TGTGCCAGCACTCAAGAGACCCAGTACTTC. Amino acids: CASTQETQYF.

J is TRBJ1-1 and V is TRBV11-3; the D is unclear. The CDR3 runs 14 residues. V shed 2 bases and J shed 2 bases, with 9 bases lying between them. Germline V gene sequence: CDR1 SGHNT, CDR2 YENEEA. CDR3 sequence reads: CASSLNGGNTEAFF. The CDR3 DNA is TGTGCCAGCAGCTTAAACGGTGGTAACACTGAAGCTTTCTTT.

This chain links TRBV27 with TRBJ2-1, with D possibly TRBD2 on 5 matching bases. This CDR3 spans 14 amino acids. Trimming shortened V by 4 bases and J by 3 bases, and 10 bases separated the two germline ends. Germline V gene sequence: CDR1 MNHEY, CDR2 SMNVEV (reference sequence). CDR3 region: CASSSGNLYNEQFF. DNA of the CDR3: TGTGCCAGCAGTTCGGGGAATCTCTACAATGAGCAGTTCTTC.

The chain combines TRBV28 with TRBJ1-1; TRBD1 agrees at 8 bases. The V gene's germline CDR1 is MDHEN and CDR2 SYDVKM. The CDR3 has 15 amino acids. V trimming: 8 bases; J trimming: 5 bases; junction bases outside the gene matches: 13. This CDR3 reads CASGGQRTGWTEAFF. The CDR3 bases are TGTGCCAGCGGGGGGCAAAGGACAGGGTGGACTGAAGCTTTCTTT.

This clone was seen just once. This rearrangement joins TRBV19 to TRBJ1-1; 7 bases fit TRBD1. V shed 0 bases, J shed 3 bases, and the junction held 7 bases outside the gene matches. The CDR3 has 16 residues. The germline V gene has CDR1 LNHDA and CDR2 SQIVND (reference sequence). As DNA, the CDR3 is TGTGCCAGTAGTATAGATGAGCGACAGGGACACACTGAAGCTTTCTTT. Protein: CASSIDERQGHTEAFF.

The rearrangement joins TRBV29-1 to TRBJ1-5; D ambiguous. CDR1 and CDR2 (germline): SQVTM, ANQGSEA. This CDR3 region has 13 residues. V was shortened by 8 bases and J by 0 bases, with 11 bases between the two germline ends. CDR3 amino acids: CSHGENSNQPQHF. CDR3 in DNA: TGCAGCCACGGGGAAAATAGCAATCAGCCCCAGCATTTT.

V usage is TRBV15 and J usage is TRBJ1-5; D remains unclear. Germline assignment: CDR1 LNHNV and CDR2 YYDKDF (reference sequence). V was clipped by 6 bases and J by 0 bases, with 9 bases between them. The CDR3 sequence is 14 residues long. The CDR3 nucleotides read TGTGCCACCAGGTCGATCTATAGCAATCAGCCCCAGCATTTT. This encodes CATRSIYSNQPQHF.

The chain carries TRBV24-1 and TRBJ2-1; 8 bases align to TRBD2. Germline lookup yields CDR1 KGHDR and CDR2 SFDVKD. J was trimmed by 9 bases and V by 7 bases; bases with no gene match: 7. This CDR3 region has 13 residues. The CDR3 region has the DNA TGTGCCACCAGCATTGAGGGGACTAGTGAGCAGTTCTTC. This sequence encodes CATSIEGTSEQFF.

The count of this clone is one. The chain uses TRBV7-9 and TRBJ2-7; D uncertain. Germline CDR1 reads SEHNR; CDR2 reads FQNEAQ (reference sequence). V lost 2 bases and J 0 bases, leaving 5 bases between the germline ends. The CDR3 is made up of 13 amino acids. The CDR3 nucleotides are TGTGCCAGCAGCTTACTTCGCTCCTACGAGCAGTACTTC. This translates into CASSLLRSYEQYF. The full variable domain, rest sourced from reference TRBV7-9 and TRBJ2-7, is DTGVSQNPRHKITKRGQNVTFRCDPISEHNRLYWYRQTLGQGPEFLTYFQNEAQLEKSRLLSDRFSAERPKGSFSTLEIQRTEQGDSAMYLCASSLLRSYEQYFGPGTRLTVT.